This T cell receptor (beta chain) was recovered during a study of Ad26.COV2.S vaccination and SARS-CoV-2 variants (dated by TCRdb to the early 2020s). General notes on the study: Sequencing of the TCRbeta repertoire served to evaluate the specificity and breadth of SARS-CoV-2-reactive T cell receptors following Ad26.COV2.S vaccination. A total of roughly 30 samples were included in the TCR-sequenced set, comprising 19 Ad26.COV2.S vaccine recipients, 5 placebo recipients and 8 SARS-CoV-2 convalescent individuals.

TCRbeta CDR3 regions were sequenced with the immunoSEQ Assay. After extraction, genomic DNA underwent amplification by bias-controlled multiplex PCR, followed by high-throughput sequencing. On the authors' methods: To quantify the absolute abundance of every unique TCRbeta CDR3 region, sequences were collapsed and filtered. Usable DNA was measured by amplifying reference genes present in all nucleated cells, and TCRbeta template counts were normalized to that usable DNA to estimate T cell fraction. Repertoire TCRs were annotated as SARS-CoV-2-specific when V gene, CDR3 amino acid sequence and J gene were exactly matched to a known reactive TCR set. The reference SARS-CoV-2 TCR set was derived from MIRA and filtered for enrichment in COVID-19-positive ImmuneCODE repertoires, a step that removed public or cross-reactive TCRs. Using the MIRA antigens, annotated TCRs were further analysed by specific ORF or by position within an ORF. Breadth was defined as annotated unique rearrangements over total unique productive rearrangements; depth was the summed frequency of those rearrangements. Group comparisons of TCR breadth used two-sided Wilcoxon rank-sum tests. TCRdb re-hosts the immuneACCESS table, in-frame sequences only. Its copies lack some clones; in the studies checked, an unresolved V gene accounts for under half of them, and the cause for the rest is not known. V and J calls and clone size are as listed in that table; D and trimming were resolved from the DNA. Recorded for this sample are approximately 340,000 clones; around 92% of them occurred a single time. About 3.9% of the sample rests with the top ten.

The CDR3, cysteine through phenylalanine, is 11 amino acids long. Solely the CDR3 DNA is kept, with 33 bases framed from the first base. The junction shows trimming of 1 base on V and 5 bases on J, plus 1 base between the germline ends. The germline V gene specifies SGHNT as CDR1 and YENEEA as CDR2. The intended sense of this specimen's time point label: individuals recovered from natural SARS-CoV-2 infection. To note about this clone: Its antigen target is currently unknown. Base qualities were left out, and no much larger clone turns up one base away.

Study-wide conclusions, independent of this receptor: Vaccine and placebo recipients had comparable non-spike TCR breadth, which fits with the vaccine containing only spike. After vaccination, substantial breadth of spike-specific CD8+ and CD4+ T cell responses was reported. The authors noted that the TCR breadth and depth analyses may have underestimated total T cell responses. Higher spike-specific TCR breadth was observed in Ad26.COV2.S recipients than in placebo recipients (P = 0.0014).

Here the sequenced sample was peripheral blood, taken after recovery from COVID-19. This clonotype originated in a human donor who had recovered from COVID-19. The V and J genes are TRBV11-3 and TRBJ2-3; the D gene is not confidently resolved. The sequence in DNA is TGTGCCAGCAGCTTAGGAGATACGCAGTATTTT. Its translation reads: CASSLGDTQYF.